This entry describes one TCR beta chain. Its antigen is not identified. The data originate from a study of response to subunit inactivated influenza vaccine. Study-wide results and limits: New T cells are recruited in small numbers by each seasonal influenza vaccination, according to the authors' suggestion.

TCRdb called the RT-PCR reads again in MiXCR, with one record for every CDR3 protein. Among approximately 200,000 distinct CDR3 sequences listed, about an eighth were seen once. V was pared by 5 bases and J by 6 bases, with 16 bases between. The CDR3 loop spans 14 amino acids. Germline-derived CDR1 and CDR2 are LNHDA and SQIVND (reference sequence). This sequence joins TRBV19 and TRBJ2-5, with D tentatively TRBD1 (6 bases). The material sequenced was CD8+ T cells sorted from PBMCs, taken roughly 5 days after vaccination. The sequence came from a man aged 50-59 years who received an inactivated influenza vaccine. The CDR3 here is CASSEIYREKTQYF. DNA of the CDR3: TGTGCCAGTAGTGAGATATACAGGGAGAAGACCCAGTACTTC.